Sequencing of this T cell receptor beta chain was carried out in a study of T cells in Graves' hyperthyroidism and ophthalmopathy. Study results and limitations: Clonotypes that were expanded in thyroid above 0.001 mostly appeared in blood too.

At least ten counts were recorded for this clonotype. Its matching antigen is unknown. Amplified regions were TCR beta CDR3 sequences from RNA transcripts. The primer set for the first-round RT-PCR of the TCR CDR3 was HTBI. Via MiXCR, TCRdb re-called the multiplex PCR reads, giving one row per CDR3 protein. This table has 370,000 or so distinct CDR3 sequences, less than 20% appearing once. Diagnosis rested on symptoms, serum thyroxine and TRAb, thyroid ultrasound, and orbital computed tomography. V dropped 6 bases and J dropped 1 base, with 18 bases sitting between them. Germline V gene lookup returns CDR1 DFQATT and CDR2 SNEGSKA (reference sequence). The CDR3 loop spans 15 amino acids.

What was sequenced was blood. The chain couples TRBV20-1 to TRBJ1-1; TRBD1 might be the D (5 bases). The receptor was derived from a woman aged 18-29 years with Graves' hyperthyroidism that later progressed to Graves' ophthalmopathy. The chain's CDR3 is CSASPVTGPNTEAFF. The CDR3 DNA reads TGCAGTGCCTCCCCAGTTACAGGCCCGAACACTGAAGCTTTCTTT.